This T cell receptor (beta chain) was observed in a study of T cell responses to AZD1222 COVID-19 vaccine. This CDR3 is 16 amino acids long. Germline V gene sequence: CDR1 MGHDK, CDR2 SYGVNS. Trimming took 3 bases from V and 5 from J; bases not matched to a gene: 8. Repertoires were generated with immunoSEQ multiplex PCR, while TCRdb's copy carries only in-frame clones and drops some. Of 170,000 or so clones listed, about 90% are singletons. The input for sequencing was peripheral blood, taken 28 days after the second AZD1222 dose. The chain carries TRBV25-1 and TRBJ2-3; 10 bases align to TRBD1. The clonotype comes from an adult who received the AZD1222 COVID-19 vaccine. CDR3 protein: CASSDPGTGVIDTQYF. CDR3 bases: TGTGCCAGCAGTGACCCCGGGACAGGGGTCATAGATACGCAGTATTTT.